This T cell receptor beta chain stems from a study of T cells in Graves' hyperthyroidism and ophthalmopathy. Whole-study results and caveats: Using 13 V-J features, a model discriminated ophthalmopathy from stable hyperthyroidism. Most thyroid clonotypes with frequency above 0.001 were detected in blood.

The CDR3 runs to 15 residues. CDR1 and CDR2 (germline): DFQATT, SNEGSKA (reference sequence). V shed 5 bases, J shed 5 bases, and the junction held 9 bases outside the gene matches. TCR beta CDR3 sequences were amplified from RNA transcripts. HTBI primers drove first-round RT-PCR of the TCR CDR3. TCRdb processed the multiplex PCR reads anew with MiXCR; each CDR3 protein has one entry. The sample carries about 500,000 distinct CDR3 sequences, 16% recorded once. This clonotype was counted at least ten times. Its antigen remains unidentified. Orbital computed tomography and thyroid ultrasound, together with serum TRAb and thyroxine and clinical symptoms, were used for diagnoses. The PBMCs were taken from approximately 11 ml of fresh peripheral blood.

This clonotype originated in a young woman with Graves' ophthalmopathy. This sequence joins TRBV20-1 and TRBJ2-5; TRBD2 matches at 12 bases. The source material was blood. This CDR3 is CSAGASGRAWETQYF. For the CDR3, the DNA is TGCAGTGCTGGGGCTAGCGGGAGGGCCTGGGAGACCCAGTACTTC.